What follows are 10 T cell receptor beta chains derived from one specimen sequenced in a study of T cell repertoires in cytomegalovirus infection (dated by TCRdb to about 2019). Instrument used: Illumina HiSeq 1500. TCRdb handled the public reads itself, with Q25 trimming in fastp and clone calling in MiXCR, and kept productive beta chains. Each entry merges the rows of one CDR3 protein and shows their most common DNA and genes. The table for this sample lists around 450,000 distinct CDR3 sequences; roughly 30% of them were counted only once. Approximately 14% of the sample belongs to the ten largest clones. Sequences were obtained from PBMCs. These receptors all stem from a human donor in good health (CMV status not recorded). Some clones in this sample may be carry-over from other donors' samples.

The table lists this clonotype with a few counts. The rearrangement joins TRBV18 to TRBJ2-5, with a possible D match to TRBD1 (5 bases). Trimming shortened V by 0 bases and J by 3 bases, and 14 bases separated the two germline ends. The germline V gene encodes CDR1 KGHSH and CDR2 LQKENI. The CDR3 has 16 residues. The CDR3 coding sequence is TGTGCCAGCTCACCACCGAGACAGAAAGCCGAAGAGACCCAGTACTTC. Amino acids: CASSPPRQKAEETQYF.

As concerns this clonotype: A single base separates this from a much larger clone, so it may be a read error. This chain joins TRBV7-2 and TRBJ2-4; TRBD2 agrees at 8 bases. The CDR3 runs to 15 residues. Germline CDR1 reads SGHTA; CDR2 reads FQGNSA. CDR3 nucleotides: TGTGCCAGCAGCCCCGGCAGGACTAGCCTAAACTTTCAGTACTTC. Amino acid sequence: CASSPGRTSLNFQYF.

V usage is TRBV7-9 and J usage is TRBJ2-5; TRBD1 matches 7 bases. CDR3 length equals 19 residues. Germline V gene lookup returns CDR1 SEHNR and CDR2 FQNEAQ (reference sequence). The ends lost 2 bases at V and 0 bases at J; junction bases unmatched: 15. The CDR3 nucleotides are TGTGCCAGCAGCTTAAGGGACAGCGGCCGATGGTTTCACCAAGAGACCCAGTACTTC. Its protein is CASSLRDSGRWFHQETQYF. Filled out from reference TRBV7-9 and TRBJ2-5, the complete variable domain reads DTGVSQNPRHKITKRGQNVTFRCDPISEHNRLYWYRQTLGQGPEFLTYFQNEAQLEKSRLLSDRFSAERPKGSFSTLEIQRTEQGDSAMYLCASSLRDSGRWFHQETQYFGPGTRLLVL.

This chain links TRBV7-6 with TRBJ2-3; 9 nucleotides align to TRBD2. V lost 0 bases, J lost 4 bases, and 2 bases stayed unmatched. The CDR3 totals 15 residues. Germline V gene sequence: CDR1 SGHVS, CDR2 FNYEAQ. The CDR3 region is CASSLASSGADTQYF. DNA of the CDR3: TGTGCCAGCAGCTTAGCCTCTAGCGGGGCAGATACGCAGTATTTT.

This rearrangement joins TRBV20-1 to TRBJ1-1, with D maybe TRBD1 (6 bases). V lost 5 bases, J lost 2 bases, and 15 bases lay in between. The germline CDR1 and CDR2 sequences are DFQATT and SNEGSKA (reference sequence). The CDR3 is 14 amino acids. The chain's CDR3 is CSAPEGRGNTEAFF. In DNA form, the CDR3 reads TGCAGTGCTCCCGAGGGCAGGGGAAACACTGAAGCTTTCTTT.

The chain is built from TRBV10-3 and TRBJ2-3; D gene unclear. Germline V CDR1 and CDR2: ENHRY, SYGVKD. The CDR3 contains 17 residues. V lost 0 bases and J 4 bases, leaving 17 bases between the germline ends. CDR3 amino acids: CAISESKKGKGPDTQYF. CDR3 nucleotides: TGTGCCATCAGTGAGTCAAAAAAAGGGAAGGGTCCAGATACGCAGTATTTT.

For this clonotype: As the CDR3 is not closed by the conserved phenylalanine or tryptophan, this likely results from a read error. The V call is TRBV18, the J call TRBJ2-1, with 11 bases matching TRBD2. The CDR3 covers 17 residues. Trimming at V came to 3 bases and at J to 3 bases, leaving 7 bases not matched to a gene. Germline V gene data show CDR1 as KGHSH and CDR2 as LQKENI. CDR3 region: CASSPSSGGTYYNEQFL. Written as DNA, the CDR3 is TGTGCCAGCTCACCGTCTAGCGGGGGGACATACTACAATGAGCAGTTCTTA.

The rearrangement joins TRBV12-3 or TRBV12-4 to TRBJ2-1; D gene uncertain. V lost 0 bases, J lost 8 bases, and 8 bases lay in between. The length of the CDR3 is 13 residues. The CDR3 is CASSLAERDEQFF. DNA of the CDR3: TGTGCCAGCAGTTTAGCAGAGAGAGATGAGCAGTTCTTC.

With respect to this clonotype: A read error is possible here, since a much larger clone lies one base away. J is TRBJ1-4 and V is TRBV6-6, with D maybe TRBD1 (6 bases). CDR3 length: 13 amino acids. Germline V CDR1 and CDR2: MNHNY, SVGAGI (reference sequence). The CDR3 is CARRDMAGEKLFF. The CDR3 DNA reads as TGTGCCCGCAGGGACATGGCGGGTGAAAAACTGTTTTTT.

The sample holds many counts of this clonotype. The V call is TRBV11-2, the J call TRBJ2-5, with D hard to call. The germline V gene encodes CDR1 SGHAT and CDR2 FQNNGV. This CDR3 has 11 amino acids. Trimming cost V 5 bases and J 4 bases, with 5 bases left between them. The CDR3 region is CASSPRETQYF. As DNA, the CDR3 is TGTGCCAGCAGCCCCAGAGAGACCCAGTACTTC.